Included here is one T cell receptor beta chain sequence, with context. The clone's antigen remains unknown. The identical CDR3 is also encoded by other nucleotide sequences in the sample. This specimen belongs to a study of cytomegalovirus exposure and HLA in healthy donors listed by TCRdb under 2017. Notes on the research overall: In an earlier analysis of roughly 500 of the donors, 250 to 300 Gb of sequence data and 95 million to 130 million unique TCR beta sequences from about 190 million T cells were reported. To predict cytomegalovirus infection status, the study brought together high-throughput TCR immunosequencing, statistical association of individual TCRs with disease status, and machine learning. An earlier analysis of 500 to 650 of the donors applied high-throughput TCR beta sequencing to assess whether each TCR beta V gene segment acted as functional or pseudogenic. Because of strong linkage in the cohort, roughly five DR-DQ haplotypes were treated as single units for association and clustering. The aim of the study was to test whether cataloging public T cell receptors could identify signatures of past pathogen exposure. A later analysis re-analyzed previously published TCR beta repertoires from roughly 600 donors and added high-resolution HLA genotyping to study TCR occurrence patterns. The number of typed donors differed by locus: about 629-640 for A, B, C, DRB1 and DQB1; 500 to 550 for DQA1; 606 for DPA1; and roughly 450 for DPB1. Alongside the repertoire data, information on donor age, sex, ethnicity and CMV serostatus was compiled. Around 300 gigabases of sequencing data and approximately 84 million unique TCR sequences were included in an early release covering roughly 600 HLA-typed donors. Along with the roughly 710-subject first cohort, a separate validation cohort of approximately 110 different subjects was used. Every discovery cohort repertoire had been produced on one sequencing platform. Of the 300 to 450 genotyped donors, approximately 80% fell in the genetic ancestry cluster associated with self-reported Caucasian donors. Among several hundred genotyped donors of the cohort, an average of around 250,000 unique TCR beta nucleotide sequences was sequenced per donor, of which about 20% were non-productive. HLA typing included class I and class II loci at four-digit resolution. The study used immunosequencing to profile the T cell repertoires of about 670 subjects and linked those repertoires to cytomegalovirus serostatus. Rather than using new phenotypic data, the later analysis identified candidate immune exposures from TCR beta sequences and from how often those sequences occurred across donors. A later genetic analysis took genome-wide SNP genotypes for about three fifths of the roughly 700 donors and used that subset as a discovery cohort.

In total, 600 or so healthy bone marrow donors made up the cohort. At the time of sampling, every cohort member was nominally healthy, though immune exposures that went unrecorded were likely present. The donor tested CMV seronegative and was one of the 352 seronegative cohort members. A peripheral blood sample was collected from each donor, and TCR beta sequencing was performed on peripheral blood mononuclear cells. The Qiagen DNeasy Blood Extraction Kit was used to extract genomic DNA from the blood cell samples. On the study overall, not on this receptor specifically: A total of roughly 160 TCR beta chains were listed by the study as associated with cytomegalovirus. The sequencing pipeline was judged likely to have produced a cluster of highly shared sequence variants as a technical artifact. A few of the identified cytomegalovirus-associated TCR beta chains were confirmed in vitro to be specific for cytomegalovirus antigens. In this cohort, only TCR beta chains were sequenced, and detectable features were limited by the absence of alpha or paired-chain data. Presence/absence analyses assumed roughly uniform sequencing depth across donors, an assumption that may not hold. Linkage disequilibrium might explain the correlated functional status among segregating V segments, but an unknown experimental factor could not be ruled out. According to a later analysis, TCR association rates differed among HLA loci, with DRB1 alleles showing the most associated TCRs and HLA-C alleles showing the fewest. An association between a missense DCLRE1C variant and V-gene and J-gene trimming of TCR beta chains was found in a later genetic analysis and replicated in an independent cohort. In both the original and validation cohorts, the classifier was reported to diagnose cytomegalovirus status with high specificity and sensitivity. In a later analysis, HLA-associated TCR beta chains showed more clonal expansion and lower generation probabilities than non-associated chains that were equally common. Strong co-occurrence of HLA alleles, especially DR and DQ, made assigning TCR associations to individual alleles difficult. The only immune exposure information available for the cohort was CMV serostatus. According to the authors, the approach could potentially be generalized to other disease states and immunological phenotypes. Because counts were too low, roughly 18 rarely observed V segments, including chromosome 9 orphons, were left out of the earlier analysis of 587 of the donors. A further reported finding was that TCR beta sequences accurately predicted the HLA-A and HLA-B alleles for most subjects in the first cohort. HLA typing was unavailable for some donors at each locus, so association tests used only the typed subset. Most CMV-associated TCR beta chains appeared to be HLA-restricted in a later analysis, and the HLA associations seemed to be driven largely by CMV exposure. In an earlier analysis of approximately 590 of the donors, most TCR beta V segments appeared in productive rearrangements about 90% or about 30% of the time, broadly matching IMGT annotations. A later analysis reported that several top co-occurrence clusters appeared linked to parvovirus B19, influenza, CMV and Epstein-Barr virus. According to a later genetic analysis, donors in an Asian-associated ancestry cluster had fewer N-insertions in productive TCRs than the approximately 670-donor mean. While some public TCRs were present in many individuals, most TCR sequences turned up only very rarely across donors. The 87-base-pair reads could not distinguish some IMGT-functional V segments, including TRBV6-2 and TRBV6-3, so those segments were excluded. At a false discovery rate of 0.05, a later analysis linked some 17,000 TCR beta sequences to specific HLA alleles.

The library was obtained by the immunoSEQ multiplex PCR assay. A mixture of 60 forward primers for TCR Vbeta segments and 13 reverse primers for TCR Jbeta segments was used in the multiplex PCR. A multiplex PCR assay on genomic DNA amplified the CDR3 region of rearranged TCR beta genes. Amplified TCR beta libraries were sequenced as 87-base-pair reads on the Illumina HiSeq System. The paper's data handling went like this. A later analysis counted about 80 million unique TCR beta chains across the 690 or so repertoires, and 10 million to 12 million of these chains were shared by at least two donors. A nearest-neighbor algorithm error-corrected the raw reads and collapsed the reads into unique sequences, merging closely related sequences to remove PCR and sequencing errors. CDR3 sequences were aligned to IMGT reference sequences to assign V, D and J gene segments. Each retained sequence needed at least a six-nucleotide match to both a V gene segment and a J gene segment. A rearrangement was called productive if the CDR3 had no stop codons and remained in frame with V and J, and every other rearrangement was called non-productive. Following IMGT convention, CDR3 was defined as the stretch from the second conserved V-encoded cysteine to the conserved J-encoded phenylalanine. The earlier analysis of about 590 of the donors excluded sequences that lacked an unambiguous match to a single V gene segment. An earlier analysis of approximately 590 of the donors classified V segments as functional when productive rearrangements were above 56.7% and as segregating when the standard deviation between donors was above 5%. To diagnose cytomegalovirus status from the catalog of TCR beta chain sequences, a statistical classification framework was built. In a later analysis, V and J genes were assigned by comparing TCR nucleotide sequences against IMGT/GENE-DB human TR gene sequences. Using the TCRdist pipeline, a later analysis assigned CDR3 sequences along with most-parsimonious VDJ recombination scenarios. In a later analysis, each TCR beta chain was defined by its CDR3 amino acid sequence together with its V-gene family, and reads lacking a unique V-gene family were excluded. As a way to deal with suspected cross-contamination and a sequencing artifact, a later analysis dropped approximately 590 nucleotide sequences that were highly shared and had low generation probability. In a later analysis, a clonal expansion index was calculated for each public chain from normalized within-repertoire ranks of inferred template counts. A later analysis computed generation probabilities with a VDJ recombination model fitted to out-of-frame rearrangements, and checked the results against IGoR. Hypergeometric tests were used in a later analysis to score TCR-TCR, TCR-HLA and TCR-CMV co-occurrence, with a repertoire-size bias correction applied to the TCR pairs. In a later analysis, false discovery rates were estimated by permuting HLA or CMV assignments 20 times. In a later analysis, co-occurring TCRs were grouped with DBSCAN, and TCRdist sequence similarity was added when clustering was performed within HLA-allele-positive subsets. Repertoires with fewer than 30,000 or more than 120,000 public chains were left out of co-occurrence clustering, as were about five repertoires with anomalous nucleotide sharing. TCRdb holds this immuneACCESS table with in-frame rearrangements only. Some clones are missing; in checked studies, unresolved V genes explain under half, and the rest has no known cause. That table furnishes V, J and clone size, whereas the DNA furnished D and trimming. The table for this sample lists about 110,000 clones. The ten largest clones represent 0.5% to 0.7% of the sample.

Germline trimming amounts to 0 bases on V and 5 bases on J, with 0 as the count of junction bases outside the gene matches. CDR1 and CDR2 were assigned from the germline V gene as SGHRS and YFSETQ. The CDR3 starts with the cysteine, ends with the phenylalanine, and has 13 residues. The only DNA kept is the CDR3, 39 bases in frame from the first base. Specimen: PBMCs. The receptor's source is a man in his fifties in good health and CMV-seronegative. This chain is built from TRBV5-1 and TRBJ2-5; 8 bases in between match TRBD1. The sequenced DNA is TGCGCCAGCAGCTTGGCAGGGGGCGAGACCCAGTACTTC. The resulting protein is CASSLAGGETQYF.